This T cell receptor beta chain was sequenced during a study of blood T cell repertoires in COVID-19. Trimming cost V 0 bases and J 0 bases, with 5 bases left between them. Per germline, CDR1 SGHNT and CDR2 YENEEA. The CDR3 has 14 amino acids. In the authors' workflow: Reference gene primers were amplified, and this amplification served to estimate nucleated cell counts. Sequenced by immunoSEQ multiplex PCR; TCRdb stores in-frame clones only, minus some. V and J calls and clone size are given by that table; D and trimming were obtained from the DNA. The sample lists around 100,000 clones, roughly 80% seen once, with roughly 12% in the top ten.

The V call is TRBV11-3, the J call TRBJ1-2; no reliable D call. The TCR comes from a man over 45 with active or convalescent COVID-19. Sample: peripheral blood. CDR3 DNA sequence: TGTGCCAGCAGCTTAGACGGAGCTAACTATGGCTACACCTTC. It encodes CASSLDGANYGYTF.